The present TCR beta chain was sequenced within a study of post-analysis software for immune sequencing data. Study context: Relapsing-remitting, secondary progressive and progressive-relapsing forms of multiple sclerosis all featured among disease courses. The study's findings and limits: The authors found that F measure strongly co-clustered same-batch samples. Elevated frequency relative to controls characterized 4 or 5 TRBV segments in patients, TRBV5-6, TRBV5-1 and TRBV20-1 among them. Diversity measured as normalized Chao1 was significantly lower in multiple sclerosis patients than in controls.

The germline CDR1 and CDR2 sequences are SQVTM and ANQGSEA. The CDR3 covers 15 residues. After removal of 7 bases from V and 8 bases from J, the junction contained 16 bases not matched to a gene. Built from TCR beta cDNA, the libraries had unique molecular identifiers in them. Each sample of roughly 0.95 to 10 million input T cells yielded roughly 500,000 cDNA molecules, so each molecule approximated one T cell. MiXCR, run by TCRdb on the PCR reads, gives a single entry per CDR3 protein. The table shows 650,000 to 850,000 distinct CDR3 sequences, with roughly half occurring only once. As to this clonotype: Its antigen is not identified.

The material sequenced was blood. The chain recombines TRBV29-1 with TRBJ2-1, with 8 bases lining up with TRBD1. This receptor was identified in a girl between 10 and 17 years old with multiple sclerosis. The CDR3 nucleotides read TGCAGCGCCGTGGGGCACAGGGGGGTTTCGGATGAGCAGTTCTTC. Translation gives CSAVGHRGVSDEQFF.